This TCR beta chain was sequenced in a study of PD-1 blockade in classical Hodgkin lymphoma. Study observations and caveats: It was among complete responders that baseline diversity resembled that of newly diagnosed patients. Compared with healthy donors, newly diagnosed patients reportedly showed lower baseline TCR diversity. Possibly reflecting disease activity or prior therapy, repertoire differences have causes that remain undefined.

The repertoire was sequenced with immunoSEQ multiplex PCR; TCRdb's copy has only in-frame clones and lacks some. Of about 84,000 clones in the sample, around nine tenths were seen once. The CDR3 is 15 amino acids. The V gene end was trimmed by 4 bases and the J gene end by 6 bases; junction bases not matched to a gene: 5. Germline assignment: CDR1 SGHNT and CDR2 YYREEE (reference sequence). Every patient relapsed after autologous stem cell transplantation, and brentuximab vedotin exposure varied. As concerns this clone: Its matching antigen is unknown.

The sequence came from a human donor with classical Hodgkin lymphoma. Sequenced here: peripheral blood mononuclear cells (PBMCs), sampled at baseline. This chain connects TRBV5-4 to TRBJ2-1; 12 bases align to TRBD2. The CDR3: CASSPTSGSFNEQFF. The DNA of the CDR3 is TGTGCCAGCAGCCCGACTAGCGGGAGTTTCAATGAGCAGTTCTTC.